The sequence of this T cell receptor (beta chain) was determined in a study of blood T cell repertoires in COVID-19 (dated by TCRdb to between 2020 and 2021). For the study in its entirety: The collaborator samples originated in the United States, Italy and Spain and spanned the acute and convalescent phases of COVID-19. The material from the prospective study consisted of cDNA or gDNA derived from T cells, B-cell-depleted T cells, or PBMCs. The dataset comprised deeply sampled blood TCRbeta repertoires from subjects exposed to, actively infected with, or recovered from COVID-19. The repertoires were released in a freely available public database intended as a resource for research on the immune response to SARS-CoV-2. Samples came from the ongoing ImmuneRACE study (first 160 participants) plus 1,254 subjects from 6 global collaborators. Nearly every sample came with metadata listing a de-identified subject ID, COVID-19 status, age in years and sex. Where available, HLA class I and class II types were obtained from metadata supplied by the sample provider rather than from assay-based typing.

The cysteine opens and the phenylalanine closes a CDR3 of 16 amino acids. Left in the record is the CDR3 DNA by itself, 48 bases read in frame from the first base. Trimming leaves V shorter by 2 bases and J shorter by 7 bases, with the junction holding 12 bases beyond the gene matches. Per the germline V gene, KGHSH is the CDR1 and LQKENI is the CDR2. Of note for this clone: Its antigen is currently not known. No qualities accompany the bases; no much larger clone lies one base away.

TCRbeta CDR3 regions were amplified from genomic DNA by means of the immunoSEQ Assay, a bias-controlled multiplex PCR. From the authors' description of their analysis: Within the assay, amplification of reference gene primers was used to estimate how many nucleated cells each sample contained. To quantify the absolute abundance of each unique TCRbeta CDR3 rearrangement, sequence reads were collapsed and filtered. For each sample, productive Simpson clonality was calculated by taking the square root of Simpson's diversity index across productive rearrangements. The table was pulled from immuneACCESS by TCRdb, which kept in-frame rearrangements only. Such tables lose some clones; where checked, under half of the loss comes from unresolved V genes, and the rest has no known cause. V, J and clone size reflect that table, while D and trimming were determined from the DNA. Here the sample has about 220,000 clones; around 82% occur a single time. The ten largest clones capture around 3.3% of the sample.

Collaborating institutions collected whole blood in K2EDTA tubes following their own protocols. For TCRbeta analysis, collaborators shipped samples as frozen whole blood, isolated PBMCs, or DNA extracted from either of those sample types. What the research found in general, with its limitations: The amount of clinical and demographic metadata varied by source and participant and was provided uncurated.

Sequenced material: peripheral blood. Recombination linked TRBV18 to TRBJ1-2; 8 bases in the junction line up with TRBD1. The TCR sequence derives from a woman aged 80 or older with acute or convalescent COVID-19. The nucleotides read TGTGCCAGCTCACCAACGCTCCGAGGACAGGGTTTTGGCTACACCTTC. Its product reads: CASSPTLRGQGFGYTF.